The sequence of this TCR beta chain was determined in a study of blood T cell repertoires in COVID-19. Study-level information: Whether acute or convalescent, the COVID-19 samples came from the United States, Italy and Spain. From T cells, B-cell-depleted T cells, or PBMCs came the material, which was cDNA or gDNA.

In Seattle, patients joined the study during active infection and were tracked longitudinally. Sequencing was performed with immunoSEQ multiplex PCR; in TCRdb, only in-frame clones are kept and a portion is missing. Here the sample spans over 200,000 clones, 92% being singletons. CDR1 and CDR2 from the germline V gene are SGHNT and YYREEE (reference sequence). After removal of 1 base from V and 4 bases from J, the junction contained 6 bases not matched to a gene. This CDR3 region has 15 residues. V gene TRBV5-4 combines with J gene TRBJ2-7, with TRBD2 matching 9 bases. The sample taken for sequencing was peripheral blood. The sequence derives from a man in his sixties with COVID-19, enrolled during active disease. Here the CDR3 DNA reads TGTGCCAGCAGCTTGTCGGCGGGGGGGCCTTACGAGCAGTACTTC. Its translation: CASSLSAGGPYEQYF.